These 20 T cell receptor beta chains share one sample of origin, sequenced in a study of technical replicates of blood from a handful of donors (dated 2017 in TCRdb). The library was built by means of the immunoSEQ multiplex PCR assay. Drawn from immuneACCESS, this table holds only the in-frame rearrangements with V and J called that TCRdb kept. Clones are partly lost; checked studies trace under half to an unresolved V gene and leave the rest unexplained. The sample table holds about 67,000 clones, of which under 98% were seen once. The ten largest clonotypes hold approximately 0.25% of the sample. The sequencing sample was made of T cells isolated from PBMCs. These receptor sequences come from a human donor in good health.

CDR3 in DNA: TGTGCCAGCAGTGAAGTAAGGGGTAGCAATCAGCCCCAGCATTTT. This codes for CASSEVRGSNQPQHF. The rearrangement links TRBV6-1 to TRBJ1-5, with a weak D call TRBD1 (5 bases). This CDR3 comprises 15 residues. Germline V gene sequence: CDR1 MNHNS, CDR2 SASEGT. Trimming stripped 1 base from V and 0 bases from J, with 7 bases between.

The rearrangement uses TRBV30 and TRBJ2-3; perhaps TRBD2 as D (6 bases). Trimming left V 1 base short and J 6 bases short, with 11 bases between. The CDR3 contains 13 residues. Germline loops: CDR1 GTSNPN, CDR2 SVGIG (reference sequence). The CDR3 reads CAWSEREIDTQYF. The CDR3 nucleotides are TGTGCCTGGAGTGAACGGGAGATTGATACGCAGTATTTT.

Here the CDR3 DNA reads TGTGCCAGCAGTACTAAGGCACAGGGGGCATATGGCTACACCTTC. Protein product: CASSTKAQGAYGYTF. This chain uses TRBV6-5 with TRBJ1-2; 9 bases align to TRBD1. Germline CDR1 and CDR2: MNHEY and SVGAGI. Germline trimming cut 5 bases from V and 5 bases from J; bases unmatched to any gene: 9. The CDR3 has 15 amino acids.

The rearrangement joins TRBV6-6 to TRBJ1-1; no clear D gene. V was cut by 1 base and J by 8 bases, with 5 bases left in between. There are 11 residues in the CDR3. Germline assignment: CDR1 MNHNY and CDR2 SVGAGI (reference sequence). The CDR3 loop reads CASSYFGEAFF. The DNA for the CDR3 is TGTGCCAGCAGTTACTTCGGGGAAGCTTTCTTT.

CDR3 sequence: CASSGGEKLFF. Here the CDR3 DNA reads TGCGCCAGCAGTGGAGGTGAAAAACTGTTTTTT. The gene calls are TRBV10-1 and TRBJ1-4; D gene ambiguous. There are 11 residues in the CDR3. The germline gives CDR1 WNHNN, CDR2 SYGVQD (reference sequence). Trimming took off 4 bases at V and 7 bases at J, with 4 bases between the two ends.

The chain has TRBV11-1 and TRBJ1-1; 11 bases match TRBD1. Germline V gives CDR1 SGHAT, CDR2 FQDESV (reference sequence). This CDR3 region has 14 residues. The ends lost 0 bases at V and 8 bases at J; junction bases unmatched: 2. The CDR3, as DNA: TGTGCCAGCAGCTTAGCGGGACAGGGGGGCGAAGCTTTCTTT. Encoded protein: CASSLAGQGGEAFF.

This clone has just a few counts. DNA for the CDR3: TGTGCCATCAGTGGGTTACAGGGGGCAGGTACTGAAGCTTTCTTT. Protein product: CAISGLQGAGTEAFF. The chain links TRBV10-3 to TRBJ1-1; 9 bases agree with TRBD1. From germline, CDR1 is ENHRY and CDR2 SYGVKD. V lost 4 bases to trimming and J lost 5 bases; unmatched junction nucleotides: 8. The CDR3 is 15 amino acids.

The rearrangement joins TRBV2 to TRBJ2-7, with 7 bases matching TRBD2. CDR3 length equals 15 residues. The trim removed 4 bases at V and 2 bases at J, leaving 8 bases unmatched. CDR1 SNHLY and CDR2 FYNNEI come from the germline V gene. The CDR3 DNA is TGTGCCAGCAGTGGAGGGCTAGCGGTGACCTACGAGCAGTACTTC. It yields the protein CASSGGLAVTYEQYF.

The V and J genes are TRBV25-1 and TRBJ2-1; 10 bases fit TRBD2. Per germline, CDR1 MGHDK and CDR2 SYGVNS. The CDR3 covers 16 residues. V dropped 1 base and J dropped 6; count of bases not matched to a gene: 6. The CDR3, as DNA: TGTGCCAGCAGTGAATTTGGACTAGCGGCTATCAATGAGCAGTTCTTC. This encodes CASSEFGLAAINEQFF.

This chain connects TRBV28 to TRBJ2-2, with 8 positions matching TRBD1. Trimming at V came to 2 bases and at J to 5 bases, leaving 1 base not matched to a gene. The CDR3 length is 14 residues. Germline V gene sequence: CDR1 MDHEN, CDR2 SYDVKM. The CDR3 is CASSLTGGTGELFF. In DNA, the CDR3 is TGTGCCAGCAGTTTAACAGGGGGAACCGGGGAGCTGTTTTTT.

J is TRBJ1-2 and V is TRBV6-1, with 7 nucleotides matching TRBD1. Germline CDR1 reads MNHNS; CDR2 reads SASEGT. V dropped 7 bases and J dropped 6; count of bases not matched to a gene: 8. The CDR3 spans 13 residues. The CDR3 loop reads CASNFDREDGYTF. Here the CDR3 DNA reads TGTGCCAGCAATTTCGACAGGGAGGATGGCTACACCTTC.

V gene TRBV28 combines with J gene TRBJ2-1, with 8 bases identical to TRBD2. CDR1 is MDHEN and CDR2 is SYDVKM in the germline V gene. The CDR3 consists of 16 residues. J gave up 4 bases and V 6 bases, and 11 bases lay outside the gene matches. The CDR3: CASSGREAGDYNEQFF. In DNA form, the CDR3 reads TGTGCCAGCAGCGGGCGGGAAGCGGGAGATTACAATGAGCAGTTCTTC.

This chain joins TRBV6-5 and TRBJ2-1; TRBD2 matches at 9 bases. CDR1 is MNHEY and CDR2 is SVGAGI in the germline V gene. The junction had 8 bases not matched to a gene; V was cut back by 3 bases and J by 8 bases. This CDR3 has 15 amino acids. This chain's CDR3 is CASSYKGGRAYEQFF. The CDR3 nucleotides are TGTGCCAGCAGTTATAAGGGCGGGAGGGCATATGAGCAGTTCTTC.

This chain joins TRBV5-4 and TRBJ1-5, with no clear D. Trimming took 3 bases from V and 3 from J, leaving 7 bases between them. The CDR3 has 13 amino acids. CDR1 and CDR2 (germline): SGHNT, YYREEE (reference sequence). CDR3 residues: CASSSDLNQPQHF. In DNA, the CDR3 is TGTGCCAGCAGCTCAGATCTCAATCAGCCCCAGCATTTT.

The chain carries TRBV5-6 and TRBJ2-7, with D perhaps TRBD1 (6 bases). The CDR3 totals 13 residues. V lost 4 bases and J 6 bases, leaving 14 bases between the germline ends. CDR1 is SGHDT and CDR2 is YYEEEE in the germline V gene. The CDR3 region is CASSIMGAAEQYF. The CDR3 nucleotides read TGTGCCAGCAGCATAATGGGGGCCGCCGAGCAGTACTTC.

This clone was detected once. V gene TRBV6-5 combines with J gene TRBJ1-1; unclear D gene. V was shortened by 5 bases and J by 3 bases, with 13 bases between the two germline ends. The V gene's germline CDR1 is MNHEY and CDR2 SVGAGI. The CDR3 extends over 14 amino acids. CDR3 in DNA: TGTGCCAGCAGTCTTAACCCCCGGGACACTGAAGCTTTCTTT. Protein sequence: CASSLNPRDTEAFF.

The chain recombines TRBV7-2 with TRBJ1-2; D not certain. The germline gives CDR1 SGHTA, CDR2 FQGNSA. The V gene lost 7 bases and the J gene lost 1 base, with 10 bases spanning the gap. This CDR3 has 13 amino acids. The CDR3 DNA sequence: TGTGCCAGCATTAATCAGCGTAACTATGGCTACACCTTC. This codes for CASINQRNYGYTF.

The chain combines TRBV7-8 with TRBJ2-1, with D perhaps matching TRBD1 (6 bases). With 0 bases removed from V and 6 bases from J, the gap between germline ends came to 12 bases. This CDR3 has 15 residues. Germline values: CDR1 SGHVS, CDR2 FQNEAQ. This chain's CDR3 is CASSLAGAGINEQFF. The CDR3 bases are TGTGCCAGCAGCTTAGCGGGGGCAGGGATCAATGAGCAGTTCTTC.

The V and J genes are TRBV5-1 and TRBJ2-4, with 7 positions matching TRBD2. The CDR3 runs to 16 residues. The germline CDR1 and CDR2 sequences are SGHRS and YFSETQ. With V trimmed by 0 bases and J by 6 bases, 9 bases remained unmatched. CDR3 DNA sequence: TGCGCCAGCAGCTTGGAAGCTAAAGCGGGGCCAAACATTCAGTACTTC. It codes for CASSLEAKAGPNIQYF.

The chain has TRBV7-2 and TRBJ1-1; D unresolved. The ends were cut back, 3 bases at V and 5 bases at J, with 13 bases in the middle. Looked up from germline, CDR1 is SGHTA and CDR2 is FQGNSA. The CDR3 runs 14 residues. This CDR3 reads CASSLPRPGTEAFF. The CDR3 DNA sequence: TGTGCCAGCAGCTTGCCCCGACCGGGGACTGAAGCTTTCTTT.